This TCR beta chain emerged from a study of T cells after yellow fever vaccination. From the 5' RACE reads, TCRdb called clonotypes with MiXCR, one entry per CDR3 protein. The repertoire holds about 300,000 distinct CDR3 sequences, with around 9.3% as singletons. The germline V and J ends were trimmed by 6 bases and 1 base, with 9 bases remaining between them. The CDR3 consists of 13 residues. The V gene's germline CDR1 is MNHEY and CDR2 SVGEGT. The clonotype originates from a young man who received the YFV17D yellow fever vaccine. This specimen consisted of CD4+ T cells sorted from PBMCs, obtained 5 days after the yellow fever booster vaccination. The chain recombines TRBV6-2 or TRBV6-3 with TRBJ2-5, with D possibly being TRBD2 (5 bases). The CDR3 DNA follows: TGTGCCAGCAGCCGACTACGCCAAGAGACCCAGTACTTC. Its translation is CASSRLRQETQYF.